This T cell receptor (beta chain) was sequenced in a study of beta chain features in type 1 diabetes. Turning to the study itself: Analysis included 107,917,701 sorted cells drawn from all samples.

This CDR3 is 12 amino acids long. Deletions cut 0 bases from V and 7 bases from J, with 7 bases between. Germline V lookup: CDR1 SGHRS, CDR2 YFSETQ. This clone was detected a few times. Antigen specificity is unknown. cDNA synthesis used the whole RNA isolate, giving expressed TCRB sequences. Measured with immunoSEQ multiplex PCR; TCRdb has only the in-frame clones, and not every one. In the table there are 330,000 or so clones, about 20% of which are singletons. Every donor provided one heparinised blood draw, which averaged approximately 120 mL. Study findings and constraints: There were fewer insertions and more deletions at the VDJ junctions of type 1 diabetes patients.

The TCR was taken from a young woman in good health. The chain uses TRBV5-1 and TRBJ1-2; D might be TRBD1 (5 bases). Specimen: naive CD4+ T cells from blood. As DNA, the CDR3 is TGCGCCAGCAGCTTGGTAGGGGCTGGCTACACCTTC. Translation: CASSLVGAGYTF.